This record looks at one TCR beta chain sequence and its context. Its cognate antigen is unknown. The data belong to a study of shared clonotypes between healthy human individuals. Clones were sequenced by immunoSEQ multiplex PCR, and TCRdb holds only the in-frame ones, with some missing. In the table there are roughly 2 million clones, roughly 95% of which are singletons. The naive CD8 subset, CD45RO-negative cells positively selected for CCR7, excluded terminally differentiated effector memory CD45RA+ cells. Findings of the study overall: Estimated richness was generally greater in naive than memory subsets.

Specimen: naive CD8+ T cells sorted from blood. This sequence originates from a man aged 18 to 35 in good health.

CDR3 loop: CASRGLPLALHTDTQYF. In DNA, the CDR3 is TGTGCCAGCAGGGGGCTCCCCCTAGCTTTACACACAGATACGCAGTATTTT. This rearrangement joins TRBV2 to TRBJ2-3; the D gene could be TRBD1 or TRBD2 (5 bases each). The CDR3 is made up of 17 amino acids. V lost 6 bases and J lost 2, with 21 bases in between. Germline V gives CDR1 SNHLY, CDR2 FYNNEI.